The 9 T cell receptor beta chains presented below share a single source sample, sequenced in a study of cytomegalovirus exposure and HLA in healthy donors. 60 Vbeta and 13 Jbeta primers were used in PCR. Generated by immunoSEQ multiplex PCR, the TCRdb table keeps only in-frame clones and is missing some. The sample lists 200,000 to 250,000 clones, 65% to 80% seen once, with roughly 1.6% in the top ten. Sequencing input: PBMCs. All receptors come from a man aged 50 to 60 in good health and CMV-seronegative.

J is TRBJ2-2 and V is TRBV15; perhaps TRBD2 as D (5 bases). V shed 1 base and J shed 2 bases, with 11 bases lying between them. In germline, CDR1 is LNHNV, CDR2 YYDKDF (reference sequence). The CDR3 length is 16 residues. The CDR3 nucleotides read TGTGCCACCAGCAGAGGAGCGGCAACCAACACCGGGGAGCTGTTTTTT. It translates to CATSRGAATNTGELFF.

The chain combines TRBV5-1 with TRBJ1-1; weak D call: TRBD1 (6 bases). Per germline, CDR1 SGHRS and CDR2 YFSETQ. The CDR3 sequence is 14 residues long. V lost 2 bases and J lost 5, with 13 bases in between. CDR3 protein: CASSFTGFETEAFF. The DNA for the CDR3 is TGCGCCAGCAGCTTCACAGGGTTCGAAACTGAAGCTTTCTTT.

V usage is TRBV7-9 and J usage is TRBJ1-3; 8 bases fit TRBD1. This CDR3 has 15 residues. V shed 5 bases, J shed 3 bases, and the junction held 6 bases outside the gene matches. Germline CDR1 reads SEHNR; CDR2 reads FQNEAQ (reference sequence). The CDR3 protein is CASSLPDRVGNTIYF. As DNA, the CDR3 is TGTGCCAGCAGCCTTCCGGACAGGGTTGGAAACACCATATATTTT.

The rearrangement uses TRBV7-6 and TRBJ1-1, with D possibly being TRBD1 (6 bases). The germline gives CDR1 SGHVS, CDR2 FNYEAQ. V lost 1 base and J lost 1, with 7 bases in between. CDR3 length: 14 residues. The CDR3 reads CASSLVGGNTEAFF. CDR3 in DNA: TGTGCCAGCAGCTTAGTAGGGGGGAACACTGAAGCTTTCTTT.

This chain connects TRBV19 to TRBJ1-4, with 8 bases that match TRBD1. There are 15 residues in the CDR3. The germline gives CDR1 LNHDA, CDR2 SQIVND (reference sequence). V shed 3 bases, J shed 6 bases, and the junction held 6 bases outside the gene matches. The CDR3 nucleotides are TGTGCCAGTAGTATTCCGACAGGGGTTGATGAAAAACTGTTTTTT. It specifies CASSIPTGVDEKLFF.

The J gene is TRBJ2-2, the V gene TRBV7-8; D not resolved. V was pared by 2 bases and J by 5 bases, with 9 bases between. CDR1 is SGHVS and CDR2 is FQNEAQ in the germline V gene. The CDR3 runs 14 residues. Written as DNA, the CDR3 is TGTGCCAGCAGCTTATGGCAGGTTACCGGGGAGCTGTTTTTT. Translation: CASSLWQVTGELFF.

The CDR3 reads CAISEVALSGDSEPYEQYF. For the CDR3, the DNA is TGTGCCATCAGTGAGGTAGCTCTTTCTGGCGACAGTGAACCCTACGAGCAGTACTTC. The chain combines TRBV10-3 with TRBJ2-7, with D maybe TRBD1 (5 bases). Germline loops: CDR1 ENHRY, CDR2 SYGVKD. Trimming stripped 2 bases from V and 2 bases from J, with 25 bases between. The CDR3 has 19 residues.

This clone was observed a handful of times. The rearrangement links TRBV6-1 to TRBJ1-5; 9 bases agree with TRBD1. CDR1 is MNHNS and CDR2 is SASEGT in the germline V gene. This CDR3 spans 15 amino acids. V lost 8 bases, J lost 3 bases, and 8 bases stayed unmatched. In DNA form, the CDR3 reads TGTGCCAGCTCTGACAGGGGGGGGATCAATCAGCCCCAGCATTTT. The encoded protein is CASSDRGGINQPQHF.

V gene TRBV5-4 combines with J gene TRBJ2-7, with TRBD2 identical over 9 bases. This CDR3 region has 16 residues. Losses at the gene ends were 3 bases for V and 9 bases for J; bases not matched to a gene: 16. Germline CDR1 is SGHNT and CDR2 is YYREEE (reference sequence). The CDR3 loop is CASSSTISGRGSRQYF. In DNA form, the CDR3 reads TGTGCCAGCAGCTCAACGATTAGCGGGAGAGGATCCCGGCAGTACTTC.